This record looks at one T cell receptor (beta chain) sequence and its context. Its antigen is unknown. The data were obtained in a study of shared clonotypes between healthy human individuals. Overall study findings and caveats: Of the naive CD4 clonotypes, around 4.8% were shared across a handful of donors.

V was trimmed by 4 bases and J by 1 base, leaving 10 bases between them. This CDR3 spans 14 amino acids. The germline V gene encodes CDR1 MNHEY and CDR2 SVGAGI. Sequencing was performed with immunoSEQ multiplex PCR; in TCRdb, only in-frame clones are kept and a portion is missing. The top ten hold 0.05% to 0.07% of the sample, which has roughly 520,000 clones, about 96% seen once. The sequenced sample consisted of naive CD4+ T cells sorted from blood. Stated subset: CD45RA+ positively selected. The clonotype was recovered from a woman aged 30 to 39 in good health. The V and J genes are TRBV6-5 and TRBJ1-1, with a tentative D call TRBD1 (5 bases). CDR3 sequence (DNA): TGTGCCAGCAGTTCAGGGATGCAGAACACTGAAGCTTTCTTT. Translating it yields CASSSGMQNTEAFF.